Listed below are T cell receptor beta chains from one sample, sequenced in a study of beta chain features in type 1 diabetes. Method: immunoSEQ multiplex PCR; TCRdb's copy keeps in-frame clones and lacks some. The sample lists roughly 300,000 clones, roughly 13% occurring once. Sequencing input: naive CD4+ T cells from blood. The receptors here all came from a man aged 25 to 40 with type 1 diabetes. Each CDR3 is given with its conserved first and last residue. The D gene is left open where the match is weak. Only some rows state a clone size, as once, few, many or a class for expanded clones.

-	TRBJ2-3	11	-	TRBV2	CARTSTDTQYF	TGTGCCAGGACTAGCACAGATACGCAGTATTTT
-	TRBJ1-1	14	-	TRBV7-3	CASSVNRVNTEAFF	TGTGCCAGCAGCGTAAACAGGGTGAACACTGAAGCTTTCTTT
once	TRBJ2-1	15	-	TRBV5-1	CASSLGWTDYNEQFF	TGCGCCAGCAGCTTGGGTTGGACAGATTACAATGAGCAGTTCTTC
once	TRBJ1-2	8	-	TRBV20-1	CSASTTAF	TGCAGTGCTAGCACGACAGCCTTC
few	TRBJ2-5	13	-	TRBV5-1	CASSVTSGETQYF	TGCGCCAGCAGCGTAACGAGCGGAGAGACCCAGTACTTC
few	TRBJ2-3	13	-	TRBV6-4	CASSDSEASTQYF	TGTGCCAGCAGTGACTCTGAGGCCTCTACGCAGTATTTT
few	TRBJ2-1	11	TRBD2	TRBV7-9	CASSSTSEQFF	TGTGCCAGCAGCTCGACTAGCGAGCAGTTCTTC
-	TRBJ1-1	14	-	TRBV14	CASSQDRGSTEAFF	TGTGCCAGCAGCCAAGATCGGGGGTCAACTGAAGCTTTCTTT
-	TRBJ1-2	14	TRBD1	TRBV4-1	CASSQLGTGDGYTF	TGCGCCAGCAGCCAACTTGGGACAGGGGATGGCTACACCTTC
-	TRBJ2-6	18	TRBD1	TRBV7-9	CASSTLGTGKSGANVLTF	TGTGCCAGCAGCACGCTGGGGACAGGGAAGTCTGGGGCCAACGTCCTGACTTTC
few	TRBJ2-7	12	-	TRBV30	CAWSGGSYEQYF	TGTGCCTGGAGTGGCGGCTCCTACGAGCAGTACTTC
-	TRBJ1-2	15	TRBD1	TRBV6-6	CASSYEGTGFSGYTF	TGTGCCAGCAGTTACGAAGGGACAGGGTTTAGCGGCTACACCTTC
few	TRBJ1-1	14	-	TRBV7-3	CASSNGPLGGEAFF	TGTGCCAGCAGCAATGGGCCTCTAGGGGGTGAAGCTTTCTTT
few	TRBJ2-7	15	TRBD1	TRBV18	CASSPETGLSYEQYF	TGTGCCAGCTCACCGGAGACAGGGTTGTCCTACGAGCAGTACTTC
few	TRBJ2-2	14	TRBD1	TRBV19	CASSIDRATGELFF	TGTGCCAGTAGTATTGACAGGGCCACCGGGGAGCTGTTTTTT
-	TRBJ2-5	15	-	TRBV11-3	CASSSGSGNQETQYF	TGTGCCAGCAGCTCGGGTAGCGGAAACCAAGAGACCCAGTACTTC
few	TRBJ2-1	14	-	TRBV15	CATSRDVGPNEQFF	TGTGCCACCAGCAGAGATGTTGGGCCCAATGAGCAGTTCTTC
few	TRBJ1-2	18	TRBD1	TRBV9	CASSVEGRDRTRNYGYTF	TGTGCCAGCAGCGTAGAGGGTCGGGACAGGACTCGGAACTATGGCTACACCTTC
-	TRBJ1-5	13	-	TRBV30	CAWSVLGNQPQHF	TGTGCCTGGAGTGTACTCGGGAATCAGCCCCAGCATTTT
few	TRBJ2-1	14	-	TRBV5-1	CASSLAGSYNEQFF	TGCGCCAGCAGCTTGGCAGGGTCCTACAATGAGCAGTTCTTC
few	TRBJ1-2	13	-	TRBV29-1	CSVLGQGNYGYTF	TGCAGCGTTCTCGGCCAGGGGAACTATGGCTACACCTTC
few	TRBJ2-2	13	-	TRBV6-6	CASSSRDTGELFF	TGTGCCAGCAGTTCTCGGGACACCGGGGAGCTGTTTTTT
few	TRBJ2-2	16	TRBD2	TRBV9	CASSVGLAGNTGELFF	TGTGCCAGCAGCGTAGGACTAGCGGGGAACACCGGGGAGCTGTTTTTT
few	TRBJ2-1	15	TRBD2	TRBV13	CASSWTSGNNNEQFF	TGTGCCAGCAGCTGGACTAGCGGGAATAACAATGAGCAGTTCTTC
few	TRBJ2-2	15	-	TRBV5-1	CASSSQGRDTGELFF	TGCGCCAGCAGCTCGCAGGGCCGGGACACCGGGGAGCTGTTTTTT
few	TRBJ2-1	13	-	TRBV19	CASSIGGGAIQFF	TGTGCCAGTAGTATAGGTGGCGGGGCCATACAGTTCTTC
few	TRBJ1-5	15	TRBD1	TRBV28	CASSTGQGLYQPQHF	TGTGCCAGCAGTACCGGACAGGGGTTGTATCAGCCCCAGCATTTT
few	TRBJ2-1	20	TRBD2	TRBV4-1	CASSLPGLAGGPDRDNEQFF	TGCGCCAGCAGCCTTCCTGGACTAGCGGGAGGGCCTGATCGAGACAATGAGCAGTTCTTC
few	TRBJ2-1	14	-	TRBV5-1	CASSEQQSYNEQFF	TGCGCCAGCAGCGAACAGCAGAGTTACAATGAGCAGTTCTTC
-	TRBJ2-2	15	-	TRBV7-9	CASSLGSGEAGELFF	TGTGCCAGCAGCTTAGGTTCCGGGGAGGCCGGGGAGCTGTTTTTT
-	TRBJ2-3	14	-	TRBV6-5	CASSYREARDTQYF	TGTGCCAGCAGTTACAGGGAGGCTAGGGATACGCAGTATTTT
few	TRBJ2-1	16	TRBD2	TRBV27	CASSPDTSVGIDEQFF	TGTGCCAGCAGTCCTGATACTAGCGTTGGAATTGATGAGCAGTTCTTC
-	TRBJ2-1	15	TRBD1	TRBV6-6	CASKPGQISYNEQFF	TGTGCCAGCAAACCGGGACAGATCTCCTACAATGAGCAGTTCTTC
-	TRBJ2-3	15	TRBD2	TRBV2	CASSPGLDISDTQYF	TGTGCCAGCAGTCCGGGACTAGATATTTCAGATACGCAGTATTTT
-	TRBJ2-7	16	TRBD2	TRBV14	CASKALGTSGSNEQYF	TGTGCCAGCAAGGCCCTTGGGACTAGCGGGAGTAACGAGCAGTACTTC
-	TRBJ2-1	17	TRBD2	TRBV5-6	CASSLETGTSSNNEQFF	TGTGCCAGCAGCTTGGAGACCGGGACTAGCAGTAACAATGAGCAGTTCTTC
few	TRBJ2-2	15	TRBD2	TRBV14	CASSRLAGRSGELFF	TGTGCCAGCAGTCGACTAGCGGGGAGATCAGGGGAGCTGTTTTTT
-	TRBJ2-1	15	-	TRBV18	CASSPRAGQYNEQFF	TGTGCCAGCTCACCAAGGGCAGGGCAGTACAATGAGCAGTTCTTC
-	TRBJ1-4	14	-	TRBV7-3	CASSFGGGDEKLFF	TGTGCCAGCAGCTTCGGAGGAGGGGATGAAAAACTGTTTTTT
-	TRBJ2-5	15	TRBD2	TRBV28	CATLDAGGPQETQYF	TGTGCCACCTTAGATGCGGGAGGGCCGCAAGAGACCCAGTACTTC
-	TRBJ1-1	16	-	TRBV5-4	CASSLGGRAINTEAFF	TGTGCCAGCAGTTTGGGGGGCAGGGCGATTAACACTGAAGCTTTCTTT
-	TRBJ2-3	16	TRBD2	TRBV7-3	CASSLTSASGITTQYF	TGTGCCAGCAGCTTAACGTCGGCTAGCGGGATCACTACGCAGTATTTT
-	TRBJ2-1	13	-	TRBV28	CATQSSSYNEQFF	TGTGCCACCCAGTCTAGCTCCTACAATGAGCAGTTCTTC
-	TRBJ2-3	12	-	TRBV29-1	CSVSVDQQTQYF	TGCAGCGTTTCAGTAGATCAACAGACGCAGTATTTT
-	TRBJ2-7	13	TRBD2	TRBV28	CASRDTSAYEQYF	TGTGCCAGCCGCGATACTAGCGCTTACGAGCAGTACTTC
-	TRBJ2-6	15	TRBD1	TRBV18	CASSDRGTGANVLTF	TGTGCCAGCTCGGACAGGGGCACTGGGGCCAACGTCCTGACTTTC
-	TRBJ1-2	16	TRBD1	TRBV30	CAWSSSPGTGRGGYTF	TGTGCCTGGAGTTCCTCCCCCGGGACAGGAAGAGGTGGCTACACCTTC
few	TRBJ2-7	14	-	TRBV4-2	CASSFSDTSYEQYF	TGTGCCAGCAGCTTTAGTGACACATCCTACGAGCAGTACTTC
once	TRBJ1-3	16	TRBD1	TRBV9	CASSSYSDRSGNTIYF	TGTGCCAGCAGCTCCTACTCGGACAGGTCTGGAAACACCATATATTTT
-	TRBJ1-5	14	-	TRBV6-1	CASSEKGLNQPQHF	TGTGCCAGCAGTGAAAAAGGACTCAATCAGCCCCAGCATTTT
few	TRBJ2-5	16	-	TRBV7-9	CASSKSGDRRVETQYF	TGTGCCAGCTCCAAATCTGGCGACCGACGGGTAGAGACCCAGTACTTC
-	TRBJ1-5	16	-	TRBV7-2	CASSQSGPLSNQPQHF	TGTGCCAGCAGCCAAAGTGGGCCCCTTAGCAATCAGCCCCAGCATTTT
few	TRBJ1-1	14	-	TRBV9	CASSVQGRDTEAFF	TGTGCCAGCAGCGTACAGGGTCGGGACACTGAAGCTTTCTTT
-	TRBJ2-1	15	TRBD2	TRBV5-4	CASSVPSGRFDEQFF	TGTGCCAGCAGCGTACCTAGCGGGAGGTTCGATGAGCAGTTCTTC
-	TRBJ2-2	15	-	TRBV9	CASSVLGAWTGELFF	TGTGCCAGCAGCGTATTGGGGGCGTGGACCGGGGAGCTGTTTTTT
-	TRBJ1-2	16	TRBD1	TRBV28	CASSLADRAGNYGYTF	TGTGCCAGCAGTTTAGCGGACAGGGCAGGCAACTATGGCTACACCTTC